The clone carrying this T cell receptor (beta chain) appeared a few times. The data derive from a study of early T cells in non-severe SARS-CoV-2 infection. The germline CDR1 and CDR2 sequences are LGHNT and FRNRAP. Trimming took 9 bases from V and 5 from J, leaving 13 bases between them. This CDR3 spans 13 amino acids. Researchers attached unique molecular identifiers to individual cDNA molecules. TCRdb fed the 5' RACE reads into MiXCR, producing one record per CDR3 protein. This table holds 69,000 or so distinct CDR3 sequences, 3.5% to 6% found once. This chain links TRBV12-5 with TRBJ2-2; D tentatively reads TRBD1 or TRBD2 (6 bases each). Source: whole blood, taken at baseline. This clonotype was obtained from an adult who was a healthcare worker with PCR-confirmed SARS-CoV-2 infection or an uninfected control (not recorded which). The donor label of this sample is uncertain. This chain's CDR3 is CASYSGATGELFF. CDR3 bases: TGTGCTAGCTATTCGGGGGCAACCGGGGAGCTGTTTTTT.